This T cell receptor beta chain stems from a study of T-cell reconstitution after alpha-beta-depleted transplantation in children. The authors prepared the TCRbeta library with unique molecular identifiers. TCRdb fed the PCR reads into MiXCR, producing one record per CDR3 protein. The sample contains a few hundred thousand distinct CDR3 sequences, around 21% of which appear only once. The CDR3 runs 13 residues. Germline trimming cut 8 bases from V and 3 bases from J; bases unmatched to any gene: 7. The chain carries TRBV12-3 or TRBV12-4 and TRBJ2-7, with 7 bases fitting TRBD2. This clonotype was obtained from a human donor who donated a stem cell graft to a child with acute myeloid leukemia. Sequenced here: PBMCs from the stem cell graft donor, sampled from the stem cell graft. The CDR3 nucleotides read TGTGCCAGCCGGGTAGCGGGTAACTACGAGCAGTACTTC. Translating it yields CASRVAGNYEQYF.